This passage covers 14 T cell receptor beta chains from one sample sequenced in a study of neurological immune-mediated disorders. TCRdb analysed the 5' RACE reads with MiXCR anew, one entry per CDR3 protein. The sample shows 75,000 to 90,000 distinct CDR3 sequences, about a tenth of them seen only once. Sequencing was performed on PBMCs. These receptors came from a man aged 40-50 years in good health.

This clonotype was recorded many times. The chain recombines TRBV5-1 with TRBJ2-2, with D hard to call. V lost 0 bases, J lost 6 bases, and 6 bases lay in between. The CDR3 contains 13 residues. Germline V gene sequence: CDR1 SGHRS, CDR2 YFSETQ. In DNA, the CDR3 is TGCGCCAGCAGCTTGGGGATCCCCGGGGAGCTGTTTTTT. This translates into CASSLGIPGELFF.

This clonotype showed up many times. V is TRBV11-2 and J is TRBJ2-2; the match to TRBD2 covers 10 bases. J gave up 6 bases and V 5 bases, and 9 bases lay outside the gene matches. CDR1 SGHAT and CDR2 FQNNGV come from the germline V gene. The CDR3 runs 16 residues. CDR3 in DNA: TGTGCCAGCAGCCGCCCTAGCGGGGGTCACCCCGGGGAGCTGTTTTTT. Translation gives CASSRPSGGHPGELFF. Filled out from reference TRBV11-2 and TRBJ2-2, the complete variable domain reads EAGVAQSPRYKIIEKRQSVAFWCNPISGHATLYWYQQILGQGPKLLIQFQNNGVVDDSQLPKDRFSAERLKGVDSTLKIQPAKLEDSAVYLCASSRPSGGHPGELFFGEGSRLTVL.

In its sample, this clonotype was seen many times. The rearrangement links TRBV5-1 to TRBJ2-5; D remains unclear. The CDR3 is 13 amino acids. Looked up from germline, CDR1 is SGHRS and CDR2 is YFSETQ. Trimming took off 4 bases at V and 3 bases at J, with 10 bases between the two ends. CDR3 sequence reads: CASSPQGEETQYF. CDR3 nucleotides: TGCGCCAGCAGCCCTCAAGGAGAAGAGACCCAGTACTTC.

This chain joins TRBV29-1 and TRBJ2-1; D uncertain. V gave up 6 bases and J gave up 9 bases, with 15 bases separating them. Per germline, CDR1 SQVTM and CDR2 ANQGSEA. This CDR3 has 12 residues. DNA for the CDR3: TGCAGCGTGTACCCTGTTCCGGGTGAGCAGTTCTTC. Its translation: CSVYPVPGEQFF.

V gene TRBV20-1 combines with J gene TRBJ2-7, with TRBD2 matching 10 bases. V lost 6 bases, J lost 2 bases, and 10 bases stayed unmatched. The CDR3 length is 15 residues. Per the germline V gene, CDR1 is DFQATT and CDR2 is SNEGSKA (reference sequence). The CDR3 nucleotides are TGCAGTGCCCCTGGAACTAGCGGGATTCCCTACGAGCAGTACTTC. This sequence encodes CSAPGTSGIPYEQYF.

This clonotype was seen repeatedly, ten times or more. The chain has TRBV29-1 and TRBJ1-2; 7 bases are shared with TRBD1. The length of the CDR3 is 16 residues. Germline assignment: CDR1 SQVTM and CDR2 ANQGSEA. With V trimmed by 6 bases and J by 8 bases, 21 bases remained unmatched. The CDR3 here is CSVPQGYEQGSLGYTF. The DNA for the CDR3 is TGCAGCGTCCCCCAGGGGTATGAACAGGGGAGTCTGGGCTACACCTTC.

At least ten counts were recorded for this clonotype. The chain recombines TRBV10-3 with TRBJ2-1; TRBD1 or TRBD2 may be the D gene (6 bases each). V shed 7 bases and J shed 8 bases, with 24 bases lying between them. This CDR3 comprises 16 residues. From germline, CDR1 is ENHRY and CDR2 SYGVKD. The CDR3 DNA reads TGTGCCATCAAGCTTCAACGGGGGCCCCCCATCGATGAGCAGTTCTTC. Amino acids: CAIKLQRGPPIDEQFF.

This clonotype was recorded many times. CDR3 loop: CSVEGGDYDGYTF. As DNA, the CDR3 is TGCAGCGTTGAAGGTGGGGATTACGATGGCTACACCTTC. V usage is TRBV29-1 and J usage is TRBJ1-2; D is undetermined. CDR3 length: 13 amino acids. Trimming stripped 1 base from V and 6 bases from J, with 12 bases between. Germline CDR1 SQVTM, CDR2 ANQGSEA.

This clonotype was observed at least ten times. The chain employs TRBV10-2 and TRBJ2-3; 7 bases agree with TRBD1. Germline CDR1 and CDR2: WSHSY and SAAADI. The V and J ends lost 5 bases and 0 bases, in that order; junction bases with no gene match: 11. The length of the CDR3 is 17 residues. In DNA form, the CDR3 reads TGCGCCAGCAGTTTAATAAACAGGGGCTTCAGCACAGATACGCAGTATTTT. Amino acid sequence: CASSLINRGFSTDTQYF.

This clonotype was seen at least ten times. CDR3 nucleotide sequence: TGCGCCAGCAGCTTGTCGGGACGGACGAACACCGGGGAGCTGTTTTTT. Encoded protein: CASSLSGRTNTGELFF. J is TRBJ2-2 and V is TRBV5-1; TRBD1 or TRBD2 may be the D gene (5 bases each). The germline CDR1 and CDR2 sequences are SGHRS and YFSETQ. The CDR3 contains 16 residues. The V and J ends lost 1 base and 0 bases respectively, with 10 bases between them.

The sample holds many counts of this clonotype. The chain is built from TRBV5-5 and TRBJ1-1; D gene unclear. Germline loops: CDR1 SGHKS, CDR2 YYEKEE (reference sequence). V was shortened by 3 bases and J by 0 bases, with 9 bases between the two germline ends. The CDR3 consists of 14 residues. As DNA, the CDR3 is TGTGCCAGCAGCTCCCCTGCAGTGAACACTGAAGCTTTCTTT. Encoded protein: CASSSPAVNTEAFF.

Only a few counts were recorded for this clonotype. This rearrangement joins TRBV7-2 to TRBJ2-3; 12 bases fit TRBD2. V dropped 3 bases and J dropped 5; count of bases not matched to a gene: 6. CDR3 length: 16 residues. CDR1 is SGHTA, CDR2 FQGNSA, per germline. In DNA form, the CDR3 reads TGTGCCAGCAGCTTGCTAGCGGGGGGGCCCGTAGATACGCAGTATTTT. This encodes CASSLLAGGPVDTQYF.

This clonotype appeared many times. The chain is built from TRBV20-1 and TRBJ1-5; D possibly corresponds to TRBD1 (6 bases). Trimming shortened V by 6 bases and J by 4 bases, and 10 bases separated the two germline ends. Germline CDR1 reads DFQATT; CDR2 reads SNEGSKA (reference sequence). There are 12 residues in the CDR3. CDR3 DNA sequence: TGCAGTGCCCGGGGGCCGAATCAGCCCCAGCATTTT. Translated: CSARGPNQPQHF.

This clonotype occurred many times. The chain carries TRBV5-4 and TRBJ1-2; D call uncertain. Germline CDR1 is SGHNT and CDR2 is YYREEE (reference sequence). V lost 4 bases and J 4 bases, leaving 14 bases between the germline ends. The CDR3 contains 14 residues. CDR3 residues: CASSPVRESYGYTF. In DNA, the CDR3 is TGTGCCAGCAGCCCGGTTAGGGAAAGCTATGGCTACACCTTC.